This TCR beta chain came from a study of lymphopenia after photon versus proton radiotherapy. With V trimmed by 4 bases and J by 2 bases, 5 bases remained unmatched. Germline-derived CDR1 and CDR2 are SGHAT and FQNNGV. The CDR3 runs 15 residues. TCRdb keeps only in-frame clones here, not all; method: immunoSEQ multiplex PCR. The data contain 50,000 to 65,000 clones, roughly 87% of them singletons. As concerns this clone: Its antigen is as yet unknown.

Points from the study as a whole: Post-nadir TCR diversity decline inversely tracked overall survival among those who died.

Sequenced material: peripheral blood, taken from a patient treated with proton-based radiotherapy. The chain recombines TRBV11-2 with TRBJ2-1; 7 nucleotides agree with TRBD2. This TCR was sampled from an elderly man with esophageal cancer. CDR3 protein: CASSSYSGAYNEQFF. The DNA for the CDR3 is TGTGCCAGCAGCTCCTACAGCGGGGCCTACAATGAGCAGTTCTTC.